This T cell receptor beta chain was identified during a study of response to subunit inactivated influenza vaccine. The CDR3 sequence is 12 residues long. The ends were cut back, 8 bases at V and 2 bases at J, with 9 bases in the middle. CDR1 and CDR2 from the germline V gene are MDHEN and SYDVKM. For this clonotype: Its antigen is unidentified.

Study results and caveats: Each seasonal flu vaccination may recruit only limited new T cells, authors suggested.

From the RT-PCR reads, TCRdb called clonotypes with MiXCR, one entry per CDR3 protein. The sample records 400,000 to 650,000 distinct CDR3 sequences, around 7.7% being singletons. The rearrangement uses TRBV28 and TRBJ1-1; D is perhaps TRBD1 (5 bases). The sequenced sample was PBMCs from blood, obtained approximately 25 months after vaccination. The sequence was collected from a man in his fifties or sixties who received an inactivated influenza vaccine. CDR3 loop: CASGHRNTEAFF. For the CDR3, the DNA is TGTGCCAGCGGACACCGAAACACTGAAGCTTTCTTT.